This note documents a single T cell receptor beta chain sequence. Its antigen is undetermined. Locally advanced or metastatic urothelial carcinoma affected the patients. The data belong to a study of PD-L1 blockade in urothelial cancer. For the study at large: Prior chemotherapy regimens per patient numbered 0 to 3. Blood was tested 3 weeks (second dose) and 6 weeks into treatment. Study findings and constraints: Better progression-free and overall survival followed lower pretreatment blood clonality.

Trimming removed 0 bases at V and 2 bases at J, with 8 bases between. Germline loops: CDR1 LGHNA, CDR2 YSLEER. This CDR3 has 16 amino acids. Sequenced by immunoSEQ multiplex PCR; TCRdb stores in-frame clones only, minus some. Here the sample spans 30,000 to 35,000 clones, 84% being singletons. The sample was PBMCs, taken around atezolizumab (anti-PD-L1) treatment. The chain uses TRBV4-3 and TRBJ2-6, with D possibly TRBD1 on 6 matching bases. This sequence was found in a man in his sixties with urothelial cancer. The CDR3 DNA is TGCGCCAGCAGCCAAGACAGGGGAACTGGGGCCAACGTCCTGACTTTC. Translation: CASSQDRGTGANVLTF.